The 8 T cell receptor beta chains reported below all come from one sample, sequenced in a study of cytomegalovirus exposure and HLA in healthy donors. 60 Vbeta and 13 Jbeta primers were used in PCR. Repertoires were generated with immunoSEQ multiplex PCR, while TCRdb's copy carries only in-frame clones and drops some. The table includes around 180,000 clones, about four fifths detected once. Specimen: PBMCs. These receptors originate from a woman between 50 and 59 years old in good health and CMV-seronegative.

The rearrangement uses TRBV5-1 and TRBJ1-1, with D tentatively TRBD1 (5 bases). There are 15 residues in the CDR3. In germline, CDR1 is SGHRS, CDR2 YFSETQ. V lost 0 bases and J lost 0, with 9 bases in between. In DNA, the CDR3 is TGCGCCAGCAGCTTGGGGGGCAGTCTGAACACTGAAGCTTTCTTT. Its protein product is CASSLGGSLNTEAFF.

The chain couples TRBV7-2 to TRBJ2-3; tentative D call: TRBD2 (6 bases). The V and J ends lost 6 bases and 4 bases respectively, with 11 bases between them. Germline V gene data show CDR1 as SGHTA and CDR2 as FQGNSA. The CDR3 is 13 amino acids. The CDR3 sequence is CASRQRVADTQYF. In nucleotides, the CDR3 is TGTGCCAGCAGACAGCGGGTGGCAGATACGCAGTATTTT.

V gene TRBV7-2 combines with J gene TRBJ2-3; weak D call: TRBD1 (6 bases). The CDR3 runs to 16 residues. The V and J ends lost 4 bases and 2 bases respectively, with 16 bases between them. The germline CDR1 and CDR2 sequences are SGHTA and FQGNSA. CDR3 DNA: TGTGCCAGCAGCTCCCAGACAGGATTTATCACAGATACGCAGTATTTT. Its protein is CASSSQTGFITDTQYF.

The gene calls are TRBV30 and TRBJ1-1; D is undetermined. CDR3 length: 13 amino acids. CDR1 is GTSNPN, CDR2 SVGIG, per germline (reference sequence). Trimming took off 1 base at V and 1 base at J, with 7 bases between the two ends. The CDR3 protein is CAWSASPNTEAFF. The DNA for the CDR3 is TGTGCCTGGAGTGCGTCCCCGAACACTGAAGCTTTCTTT.

V usage is TRBV6-5 and J usage is TRBJ1-5, with 7 nucleotides matching TRBD1. V trimming: 4 bases; J trimming: 4 bases; junction bases outside the gene matches: 4. CDR1 and CDR2 (germline): MNHEY, SVGAGI. CDR3 size: 14 residues. CDR3 in DNA: TGTGCCAGCAGTTCCACAGGGGATAATCAGCCCCAGCATTTT. This sequence encodes CASSSTGDNQPQHF.

This clone has more than one count but fewer than ten. V gene TRBV9 combines with J gene TRBJ2-7; the D gene is possibly TRBD1 (6 bases). Germline CDR1 and CDR2: SGDLS and YYNGEE. Deletions cut 0 bases from V and 2 bases from J, with 15 bases between. The CDR3 consists of 16 residues. The CDR3 DNA follows: TGTGCCAGCAGCGTAGCGGGGCAGGGGCCTCCCTACGAGCAGTACTTC. Its translation: CASSVAGQGPPYEQYF.

CDR3 loop: CASSLKGVGEKLFF. The DNA of the CDR3 is TGCGCCAGCAGCTTGAAGGGGGTTGGGGAAAAACTGTTTTTT. J is TRBJ1-4 and V is TRBV5-1; weak D call: TRBD1 (6 bases). The germline V and J ends were trimmed by 1 base and 8 bases, with 12 bases remaining between them. CDR3 length: 14 amino acids. CDR1 SGHRS and CDR2 YFSETQ come from the germline V gene.

The chain is built from TRBV11-1 and TRBJ2-3; D ambiguous. V shed 2 bases and J shed 3 bases, with 3 bases lying between them. Looked up from germline, CDR1 is SGHAT and CDR2 is FQDESV (reference sequence). This CDR3 region has 12 residues. The CDR3 DNA reads as TGTGCCAGCAGCTTATCAACAGATACGCAGTATTTT. This sequence encodes CASSLSTDTQYF.